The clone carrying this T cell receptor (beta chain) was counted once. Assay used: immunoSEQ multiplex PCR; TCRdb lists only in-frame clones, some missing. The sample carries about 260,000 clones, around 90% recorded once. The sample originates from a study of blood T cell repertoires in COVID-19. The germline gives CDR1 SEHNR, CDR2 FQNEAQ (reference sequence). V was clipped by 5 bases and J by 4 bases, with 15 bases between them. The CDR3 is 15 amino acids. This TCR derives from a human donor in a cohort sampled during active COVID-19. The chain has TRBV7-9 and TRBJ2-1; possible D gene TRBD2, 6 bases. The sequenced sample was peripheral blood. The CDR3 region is CASSPRGAHYNEQFF. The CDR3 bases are TGTGCCAGCAGCCCCCGCGGGGCCCATTACAATGAGCAGTTCTTC.